The rows below give T cell receptor beta chains drawn from one sample of a study of cytomegalovirus exposure and HLA in healthy donors. TCRdb's table, derived via immunoSEQ multiplex PCR, lists solely in-frame clones and lacks some. The data contain around 160,000 clones, 70% to 80% of them singletons. The sequenced material came from PBMCs. The receptors shown here come from a man in his fifties or sixties in good health and CMV-seropositive. Both conserved end residues are part of each CDR3. Each record gives: D gene, J gene, clone size, V gene, CDR3 protein, CDR3 DNA. A D gene is named only where the DNA matches it firmly. The size field is filled for only some rows; it gives once, few, many or a size class.

>TRBD2|TRBJ2-1|.|TRBV7-9
CASSRKRGGSYNEQFF
TGTGCCAGCAGCCGTAAGCGGGGGGGCTCCTACAATGAGCAGTTCTTC
>TRBD2|TRBJ2-3|.|TRBV9
CASSVGTSGGDFTDTQYF
TGTGCCAGCAGCGTCGGGACTAGCGGGGGGGACTTCACAGATACGCAGTATTTT
>TRBD1|TRBJ1-1|.|TRBV28
CASSAGQGFTEAFF
TGTGCCAGCAGTGCGGGACAGGGGTTCACTGAAGCTTTCTTT
>TRBD2|TRBJ2-1|.|TRBV4-2
CASSQDLAGAFNEQFF
TGTGCCAGCAGCCAAGACCTAGCGGGGGCCTTCAATGAGCAGTTCTTC
>.|TRBJ1-2|.|TRBV9
CASSVDEGVYGYTF
TGTGCCAGCAGCGTAGATGAGGGTGTCTATGGCTACACCTTC
>.|TRBJ1-4|.|TRBV15
CATSREYFRVSNEKLFF
TGTGCCACCAGCAGAGAATATTTTCGGGTTTCTAATGAAAAACTGTTTTTT
>.|TRBJ2-3|.|TRBV7-3
CASSLTSGWGDTQYF
TGTGCCAGCAGCTTAACATCGGGGTGGGGAGATACGCAGTATTTT
>.|TRBJ1-2|.|TRBV4-1
CASSQDRSVFANGYTF
TGCGCCAGCAGCCAAGATCGGTCTGTCTTTGCCAATGGCTACACCTTC
>.|TRBJ1-3|.|TRBV4-3
CASSPRLEAAGNTIYF
TGCGCCAGCAGCCCCCGACTTGAGGCGGCTGGAAACACCATATATTTT
>TRBD1|TRBJ2-3|.|TRBV6-1
CASGTGGNTDTQYF
TGTGCCAGCGGTACAGGGGGAAACACAGATACGCAGTATTTT
>TRBD1|TRBJ2-1|.|TRBV6-5
CASSSGTGGYNEQFF
TGTGCCAGCAGTTCCGGGACAGGGGGCTACAATGAGCAGTTCTTC
>.|TRBJ2-7|.|TRBV29-1
CSVGLVGGYEQYF
TGCAGCGTTGGATTAGTAGGAGGCTACGAGCAGTACTTC
>.|TRBJ2-1|few|TRBV6-6
CASRRGLHEQFF
TGTGCCAGCAGGAGGGGGTTACATGAGCAGTTCTTC
>.|TRBJ2-1|.|TRBV10-3
CAITPGHSNEQFF
TGTGCCATCACGCCGGGACACAGCAATGAGCAGTTCTTC
>.|TRBJ1-1|.|TRBV7-2
CASSLSGGTVGGEAFF
TGTGCCAGCAGCTTAAGTGGGGGGACGGTGGGTGGTGAAGCTTTCTTT
>.|TRBJ1-2|once|TRBV6-5
CASSQKLTYGYTF
TGTGCCAGCAGTCAAAAGCTCACCTATGGCTACACCTTC
>.|TRBJ1-3|.|TRBV9
CASSEQVQGGNTIYF
TGTGCCAGCAGCGAACAGGTGCAGGGTGGAAACACCATATATTTT
>TRBD1|TRBJ2-7|.|TRBV4-3
CASSRRDRGHEQYF
TGCGCCAGCAGCCGCCGGGACAGGGGCCACGAGCAGTACTTC
>TRBD1|TRBJ1-6|.|TRBV6-1
CASSEMWQGGGSPLHF
TGTGCCAGCAGTGAAATGTGGCAGGGGGGAGGTTCACCCCTCCACTTT
>TRBD2|TRBJ2-7|.|TRBV7-2
CASSSLAGGHSYEQYF
TGTGCCAGCAGCTCTCTAGCGGGGGGACACTCCTACGAGCAGTACTTC
>TRBD1|TRBJ2-7|.|TRBV7-8
CASSSRTTLGQGENYEQYF
TGTGCCAGCAGCTCACGCACGACCTTAGGACAGGGGGAAAACTACGAGCAGTACTTC
>.|TRBJ2-7|.|TRBV6-5
CASSSGRGRSYEQYF
TGTGCCAGCAGTTCAGGCAGGGGACGGTCCTACGAGCAGTACTTC
>.|TRBJ1-5|.|TRBV5-1
CASSAGPGNQPQHF
TGCGCCAGCAGCGCGGGACCGGGAAATCAGCCCCAGCATTTT
>.|TRBJ1-6|few|TRBV19
CASSISLQGSSPLHF
TGTGCCAGTAGTATCAGTTTACAGGGATCTTCACCCCTCCACTTT
>.|TRBJ2-7|.|TRBV5-6
CASSPLDSPSVRNRQYF
TGTGCCAGCAGCCCCCTGGACAGCCCTTCTGTACGTAACCGGCAGTACTTC
>TRBD1|TRBJ2-1|.|TRBV10-3
CAITPDRVVEQFF
TGTGCCATCACCCCCGACAGGGTGGTTGAGCAGTTCTTC
>.|TRBJ2-7|few|TRBV5-1
CASSGGGQYEQYF
TGCGCCAGCAGCGGGGGGGGCCAGTACGAGCAGTACTTC
>TRBD2|TRBJ2-1|.|TRBV2
CASSESSGGYNEQFF
TGTGCCAGCAGTGAATCTAGCGGGGGCTACAATGAGCAGTTCTTC
>.|TRBJ2-6|.|TRBV5-1
CASSVYTGSSGANVLTF
TGCGCCAGCAGCGTCTATACAGGATCCTCTGGGGCCAACGTCCTGACTTTC
>.|TRBJ2-1|.|TRBV7-3
CASSLSASSYNEQFF
TGTGCCAGCAGCTTATCGGCTAGCTCCTACAATGAGCAGTTCTTC
>.|TRBJ1-2|.|TRBV6-6
CASTLGAIYGYTF
TGTGCCAGCACTCTGGGGGCGATCTATGGCTACACCTTC
>.|TRBJ1-4|few|TRBV4-3
CASSQVIFEGTNEKLFF
TGCGCCAGCAGCCAAGTTATTTTCGAGGGAACTAATGAAAAACTGTTTTTT
>.|TRBJ1-1|.|TRBV19
CASSIEGVGTEAFF
TGTGCCAGTAGTATAGAAGGGGTTGGCACTGAAGCTTTCTTT
>TRBD2|TRBJ2-7|.|TRBV7-2
CASSPGGSGVPEQYF
TGTGCCAGCAGCCCGGGGGGTAGCGGGGTTCCCGAGCAGTACTTC